This paragraph covers one TCR beta chain sequence. Its antigen remains unknown. The data stem from a study of chemoradiotherapy in HPV16-positive cancers. Study at large: Candidate HPV-specific clones and shared TCR motifs came from two HPV16-positive patients.

Repertoires were sampled repeatedly during chemoradiotherapy. V shed 4 bases and J shed 4 bases, with 10 bases lying between them. Germline assignment: CDR1 MNHNY and CDR2 SVGAGI (reference sequence). The CDR3 is made up of 13 amino acids. Study-wide findings and caveats: Candidate HPV-specific clones and E7-related TCR motifs grew in tumor during treatment. HPV-specific T cells were functionally defined from only two HPV16-positive patients.

Sequenced by immunoSEQ multiplex PCR; TCRdb stores in-frame clones only, minus some. The data show 2,500 to 3,500 clones, with 70% to 85% seen just once and about 6.6% held by the top ten. This TCR was recovered from a human donor with HPV-associated anogenital cancer. The material sequenced was tumor tissue, taken from a patient who underwent chemoradiotherapy. V gene TRBV6-6 combines with J gene TRBJ1-1; D not certain. The CDR3 reads CASSSAGVTEAFF. The CDR3 DNA is TGTGCCAGCAGTTCTGCGGGTGTCACTGAAGCTTTCTTT.